Included here is one TCR beta chain sequence, with context. Its antigen is unknown. This sample is part of a study of human thymus T cells. Some clones are missing from TCRdb's copy, which holds only in-frame ones; the method was immunoSEQ multiplex PCR. Of about 130,000 clones in the sample, around 94% were seen once. Findings and caveats of the study: A high degree of thymic repertoire overlap among unrelated individuals was reported in related research.

This CDR3 is 16 amino acids long. Germline V gene sequence: CDR1 SGHVS, CDR2 FNYEAQ. The ends were cut back, 5 bases at V and 8 bases at J, with 25 bases in the middle. Thymus tissue for the work was resected from patients undergoing corrective heart surgery. Congenital heart defects were the reason for the corrective surgery that the donors, healthy Finnish infants, were having. The chain is built from TRBV7-6 and TRBJ2-7; perhaps TRBD2 as D (5 bases). Sequenced input: thymus tissue. The sequence came from a boy under three years old with a congenital heart defect but otherwise immunologically healthy. In nucleotides, the CDR3 is TGTGCCAGCAGCCTACTTAACGAGGGCAGAAGAGGCAAGCAGTACTTC. Translating it yields CASSLLNEGRRGKQYF.